This TCR beta chain was obtained from a study of blood T cell repertoires in COVID-19. At the level of the study: T cells, B-cell-depleted T cells, or PBMCs provided the cDNA or gDNA that served as material.

Some clones are missing from TCRdb's copy, which holds only in-frame ones; the method was immunoSEQ multiplex PCR. The table has under 200,000 clones, 88% seen once. Germline lookup yields CDR1 SGHVS and CDR2 FNYEAQ. Trimming removed 9 bases from V and 7 bases from J, with 19 bases in between. The CDR3 is made up of 15 amino acids. This clonotype was sampled from a middle-aged man with active or convalescent COVID-19. This chain joins TRBV7-6 and TRBJ1-6; maybe TRBD1 (6 bases). Source material: peripheral blood. DNA of the CDR3: TGTGCCAGTGGCCACCTCACAGGGTCCAATTCACCCCTCCACTTT. Protein sequence: CASGHLTGSNSPLHF. The full variable domain, completed using reference TRBV7-6 and TRBJ1-6, is GAGVSQSPRYKVTKRGQDVALRCDPISGHVSLYWYRQALGQGPEFLTYFNYEAQQDKSGLPNDRFSAERPEGSISTLTIQRTEQRDSAMYRCASGHLTGSNSPLHFGNGTRLTVT.